The rows below give T cell receptor beta chains drawn from one sample of a study of technical replicates of blood from several donors. Generated by immunoSEQ multiplex PCR, the TCRdb table keeps only in-frame clones and is missing some. The top ten clones hold 5.2% of a sample with about 62,000 clones, about 90% of them seen once. Sequenced: PBMCs. Receptors were obtained from a human donor in good health. Some clones in this sample may be carry-over from other donors' samples. Both conserved end residues are part of each CDR3. The D gene is left open where the match is weak. Not every row has a clone size; where given, it reads once, few, many or a size class.

clone size,V gene,J gene,D gene,CDR3 DNA,CDR3 protein
.,TRBV6-4,TRBJ2-1,TRBD2,TGTGCCAGCAGCCCCCGCGCGGGGGGCGGCGGCGATGAGCAGTTCTTC,CASSPRAGGGGDEQFF
.,TRBV7-2,TRBJ1-1,.,TGTGCCAGCAGCTTAACCATCGGGGGAGGAACTGAAGCTTTCTTT,CASSLTIGGGTEAFF
few,TRBV7-3,TRBJ2-5,TRBD2,TGTGCCAGCAGCTTAGCAGCGGGGGGGCTTGAGACCCAGTACTTC,CASSLAAGGLETQYF
.,TRBV5-1,TRBJ2-7,.,TGCGCCAGCAGCCCGCTCGAGGCAGGGAACAACGAGCAGTACTTC,CASSPLEAGNNEQYF
.,TRBV5-1,TRBJ2-1,.,TGCGCCAGCAGCTTGCGAGCAGGTAATGATGAGCAGTTCTTC,CASSLRAGNDEQFF
.,TRBV9,TRBJ2-1,.,TGTGCCAGCAGCGTAGTTAGTGGCGGCTACTCCTACAATGAGCAGTTCTTC,CASSVVSGGYSYNEQFF
.,TRBV5-1,TRBJ2-3,TRBD1,TGCGCCAGCAGCTTGGGTGAGGGGGCGAAGGAAGATACGCAGTATTTT,CASSLGEGAKEDTQYF
.,TRBV4-3,TRBJ1-1,.,TGCGCCAGCAGCCAAGGGGAGGGAGGAACTGAAGCTTTCTTT,CASSQGEGGTEAFF
.,TRBV30,TRBJ2-1,.,TGTGCCTGGAGTCATCTGGGGGCAAGGGGGATCTTC,CAWSHLGARGIF
.,TRBV9,TRBJ2-3,TRBD2,TGTGCCAGCAGCGCCAAAACTAGCGGGGGAAGTAGCACAGATACGCAGTATTTT,CASSAKTSGGSSTDTQYF
.,TRBV14,TRBJ2-7,TRBD1,TGTGCCAGCAGCCAAGGGACAGTCCGGGACAGGGGTCGTCAGTACTTC,CASSQGTVRDRGRQYF
once,TRBV4-2,TRBJ1-1,.,TGTGCCAGCAGCCAAGGCGGCAGAGACACTGAAGCTTTCTTT,CASSQGGRDTEAFF
.,TRBV18,TRBJ1-2,.,TGTGCCAGCTCACCTGAAGACACTAACTATGGCTACACCTTC,CASSPEDTNYGYTF
.,TRBV14,TRBJ2-7,.,TGTGCCAGCAAGAGACAGGATAATGCATACGAGCAGTACTTC,CASKRQDNAYEQYF
.,TRBV6-6,TRBJ2-5,TRBD2,TGTGCCAGCAGTTTCTCGGGAGGGGAGACCCAGTACTTC,CASSFSGGETQYF
once,TRBV4-3,TRBJ2-1,TRBD2,TGCGCCAGCAGCCAAGTGCTAGCGGGAGGAGCCTACAATGAGCAGTTCTTC,CASSQVLAGGAYNEQFF
.,TRBV14,TRBJ1-5,.,TGTGCCAGCAGCCCCCTCCGGAGGGAATCGAATCAGCCCCAGCATTTT,CASSPLRRESNQPQHF
.,TRBV19,TRBJ2-7,TRBD2,TGTGCCAGTAGTATAGGTAGCGGGAGTTCATTCTACGAGCAGTACTTC,CASSIGSGSSFYEQYF
.,TRBV4-2,TRBJ2-7,.,TGTGCCAGCAGCCAACGAGATTACGAGCAGTACTTC,CASSQRDYEQYF
.,TRBV6-5,TRBJ2-7,.,TGTGCCAGCAGTTACTCTCCGATAGGGGTGTACGAGCAGTACTTC,CASSYSPIGVYEQYF
.,TRBV2,TRBJ1-2,.,TGTGCCAGCAGAGAAGGCGGTGTCGGTGGCTACACCTTC,CASREGGVGGYTF
few,TRBV5-1,TRBJ2-1,TRBD1,TGCGCCAGCAGCCAAGTTAAAACAGGGGGCTCCTACAATGAGCAGTTCTTC,CASSQVKTGGSYNEQFF
.,TRBV7-2,TRBJ1-3,TRBD1,TGTGCCAGCAGCTTCGGGACAGGGGGAGGAAACACCATATATTTT,CASSFGTGGGNTIYF
.,TRBV4-3,TRBJ2-1,.,TGCGCCAGCAGCCAATCCGACAGGTACAATGAGCAGTTCTTC,CASSQSDRYNEQFF
once,TRBV6-5,TRBJ2-7,TRBD1,TGTGCCAGCAGTAGGACAGGGGTAGGCTACGAGCAGTACTTC,CASSRTGVGYEQYF
.,TRBV6-5,TRBJ2-1,.,TGTGCCAGCAGTTACTCCAGCGGCGGGTACAATGAGCAGTTCTTC,CASSYSSGGYNEQFF
.,TRBV7-9,TRBJ1-6,TRBD1,TGTGCCAGCAGCCCCGGGACAGGTAGAAATTCACCCCTCCACTTT,CASSPGTGRNSPLHF
.,TRBV5-1,TRBJ1-4,.,TGCGCCAGCAGCGTCCAGGGTGAAAAACTGTTTTTT,CASSVQGEKLFF
few,TRBV7-2,TRBJ1-6,.,TGTGCCAGCAGCTTATTCGGGAATACTAATTCACCCCTCCACTTT,CASSLFGNTNSPLHF
once,TRBV7-2,TRBJ2-6,.,TGTGCCAGCAGCTTAGTGGGCCATAGATCTGGGGCCAACGTCCTGACTTTC,CASSLVGHRSGANVLTF
.,TRBV7-9,TRBJ1-1,.,TGTGCCAGCAGGAAGACAGGGAACACTGAAGCTTTCTTT,CASRKTGNTEAFF
.,TRBV4-1,TRBJ1-3,.,TGCGCCAGCAGCCAAGGGGTTACTACGAGCTTCTCTGGAAACACCATATATTTT,CASSQGVTTSFSGNTIYF
.,TRBV7-2,TRBJ2-5,.,TGTGCCAGCAGCTTAGCGGTAGGAGGGGGCGGTAAGACCCAGTACTTC,CASSLAVGGGGKTQYF
.,TRBV4-1,TRBJ1-2,.,TGCGCCAGCAGCCACCTGCTCGGACAGTCTCACTTC,CASSHLLGQSHF
.,TRBV6-1,TRBJ2-1,TRBD2,TGTGCCAGCAGTGAAACTAGCGAGGCCTACAATGAGCAGTTCTTC,CASSETSEAYNEQFF
.,TRBV7-2,TRBJ1-2,TRBD1,TGTGCCAGCGGTGGCCCTGACAGGGGGCGGGGGTATGGCTACACCTTC,CASGGPDRGRGYGYTF
.,TRBV5-6,TRBJ2-3,.,TGTGCCAGCAGCTTGGAACAGGTGGCAGATACGCAGTATTTT,CASSLEQVADTQYF
.,TRBV27,TRBJ1-2,.,TGTGCCAGCAGTGCTTTAGGTGAATTTGCGGGTTACTATGGCTACACCTTC,CASSALGEFAGYYGYTF
few,TRBV9,TRBJ1-2,.,TGTGCCAGCAACCCGAACGACAGACACTATGGCTACACCTTC,CASNPNDRHYGYTF
.,TRBV7-3,TRBJ2-1,TRBD2,TGTGCCAGCAGCGAGACTAGCGACTACAATGAGCAGTTCTTC,CASSETSDYNEQFF
.,TRBV25-1,TRBJ2-5,.,TGTGCCAGCAGTGACCCGGCGGGGTCCCGCTACGGGGAGGCCCAGTACTTC,CASSDPAGSRYGEAQYF
.,TRBV18,TRBJ2-3,TRBD2,TGTGCCAGCTCACCAGCACTAGCGGGAGAGGATACGCAGTATTTT,CASSPALAGEDTQYF
.,TRBV13,TRBJ2-5,TRBD1,TGTGCCAGCAGCCCAAACCGAGGGACAGTCAGCCAAGAGACCCAGTACTTC,CASSPNRGTVSQETQYF
.,TRBV6-5,TRBJ2-7,.,TGTGCCAGCAGTTACATGCGTGGGGCGGGACTGGGGGAGCAGTACTTC,CASSYMRGAGLGEQYF
.,TRBV5-4,TRBJ2-1,.,TGTGCCAGCAGCTTCGGGCAGGGTGGTTACAATGAGCAGTTCTTC,CASSFGQGGYNEQFF
.,TRBV7-2,TRBJ1-1,TRBD1,TGTGCCAGCAGCGCCAGGACAGGGGGCGACGCTGAAGCTTTCTTT,CASSARTGGDAEAFF
.,TRBV4-2,TRBJ2-7,.,TGTGCCAGCAGCCAAACGACAGGTACTACCTACGAGCAGTACTTC,CASSQTTGTTYEQYF
.,TRBV7-8,TRBJ2-7,TRBD2,TGTGCCAGCAGCCCCCATGTAGCGGGAGTCGAGCAGTACTTC,CASSPHVAGVEQYF
.,TRBV12-5,TRBJ1-5,.,TGTGCTAGTGATAGGGGGAGGGGGAGCAATCAGCCCCAGCATTTT,CASDRGRGSNQPQHF
.,TRBV7-8,TRBJ1-5,.,TGTGCCAGCAGCTCCGGGAGGGGGGTCCGTCAGCCCCAGCATTTT,CASSSGRGVRQPQHF
.,TRBV5-5,TRBJ2-5,TRBD2,TGTGCCAGCAGCTTGGAACTAGCGGGGGGCCGGGAGACCCAGTACTTC,CASSLELAGGRETQYF
.,TRBV27,TRBJ2-7,TRBD1,TGTGCCAGCAGTTCGACAGGGTACTCCTACGAGCAGTACTTC,CASSSTGYSYEQYF
.,TRBV6-1,TRBJ1-2,.,TGTGCCAGCAGTGAGAGGGGGACTGGCTACACCTTC,CASSERGTGYTF
few,TRBV6-5,TRBJ2-3,TRBD2,TGTGCCAGCAAACGAAGCGGGGACTACAGATATACGCAGTATTTT,CASKRSGDYRYTQYF
.,TRBV4-3,TRBJ1-2,TRBD1,TGCGCCAGCAGCCAAGATAGGGACAGGCCCACTAACTATGGCTACACCTTC,CASSQDRDRPTNYGYTF
few,TRBV4-3,TRBJ1-2,TRBD1,TGCGCCAGCAGCCAAGATTTAAACAGGGGGTTGTATGGCTACACCTTC,CASSQDLNRGLYGYTF